This T cell receptor (beta chain) is drawn from a study of T cells after yellow fever vaccination. Study-wide results and caveats: When the response was secondary, it was weaker but reached its peak faster, day 5 versus 15.

This CDR3 spans 15 amino acids. Deletions cut 0 bases from V and 5 bases from J, with 12 bases between. The germline CDR1 and CDR2 sequences are SGHRS and YFSETQ. This clonotype came up a few times. Its antigen is not known. Template-switching 5'RACE yielded the TCR cDNA; a universal primer site and UMIs were added in the process. TCRdb processed the 5' RACE reads anew with MiXCR; each CDR3 protein has one entry. The sample shows approximately 510,000 distinct CDR3 sequences, roughly a fifth of them seen only once. The input for sequencing was PBMCs, taken roughly 20 days after the first yellow fever vaccination. The chain links TRBV5-1 to TRBJ2-1; D gene ambiguous. This receptor was taken from a man aged 18 to 35 who received the YFV17D yellow fever vaccine. CDR3 in DNA: TGCGCCAGCAGCTTGGACGTCCTAGAAGACAATGAGCAGTTCTTC. Translation gives CASSLDVLEDNEQFF.